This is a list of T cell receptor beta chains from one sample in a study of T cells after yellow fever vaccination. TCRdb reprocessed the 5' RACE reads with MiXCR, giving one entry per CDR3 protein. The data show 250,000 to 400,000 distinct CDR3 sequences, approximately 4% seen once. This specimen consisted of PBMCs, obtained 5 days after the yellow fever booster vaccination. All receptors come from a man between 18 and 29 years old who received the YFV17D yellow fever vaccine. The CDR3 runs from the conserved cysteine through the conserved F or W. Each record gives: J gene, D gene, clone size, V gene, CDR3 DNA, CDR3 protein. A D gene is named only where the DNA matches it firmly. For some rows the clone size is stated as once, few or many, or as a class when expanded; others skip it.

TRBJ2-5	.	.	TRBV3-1	TGTGCCAGCAGCCGAGGGAATGAAGAGACCCAGTACTTC	CASSRGNEETQYF
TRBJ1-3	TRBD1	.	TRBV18	TGTGCCAGCTCACCATTCTTCAGGGGGCCCTCTGGAAACACCATATATTTT	CASSPFFRGPSGNTIYF
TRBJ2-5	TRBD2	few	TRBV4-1	TGCGCCAGCAGCCAAGAAACTAGCGGGGGGGCCGGGATGGAGACCCAGTACTTC	CASSQETSGGAGMETQYF
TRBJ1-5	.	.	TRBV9	TGTGCCAGCGCCCGCGCGGGGAGCTTTAATCAGCCCCAGCATTTT	CASARAGSFNQPQHF
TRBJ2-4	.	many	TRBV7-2	TGTGCCAGCAGCTTAACAGGAAACATTCAGTACTTC	CASSLTGNIQYF
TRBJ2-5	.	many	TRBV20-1	TGCAGCGCTAGCGATCAGAAAGAGACCCAGTACTTC	CSASDQKETQYF
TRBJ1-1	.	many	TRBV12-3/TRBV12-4	TGTGCCAGCACGCTCCTCCGGGAGACTGAAGCTTTCTTT	CASTLLRETEAFF
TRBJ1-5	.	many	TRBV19	TGTGCCAGTAGCCAACGGGTGGGGGGTCAGCCCCAGCATTTT	CASSQRVGGQPQHF
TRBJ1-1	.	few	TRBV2	TGTGCCAGCCTAAACTCGGGGGGTTGGGACACTGAAGCTTTCTTT	CASLNSGGWDTEAFF
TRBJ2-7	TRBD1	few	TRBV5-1	TGCGCCAGCAGCCTCCTAGGACAGGTCTCCTACGAGCAGTACTTC	CASSLLGQVSYEQYF
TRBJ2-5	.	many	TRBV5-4	TGTGCCAGCAGCTTGGTGGGGAAGGGGGAGACCCAGTACTTC	CASSLVGKGETQYF
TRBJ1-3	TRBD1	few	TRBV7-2	TGTGCCAGCAGCCCGGACAGGGGTAGAACTGGAAACACCATATATTTT	CASSPDRGRTGNTIYF
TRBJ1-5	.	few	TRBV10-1	TGCGCCAGCAGTGAGTTTGGGGGGCAGCCCCAGCATTTT	CASSEFGGQPQHF
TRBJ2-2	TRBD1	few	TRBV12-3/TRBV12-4	TGTGCCAGCATCCACAGGGGGCCCGGGGAGCTGTTTTTT	CASIHRGPGELFF
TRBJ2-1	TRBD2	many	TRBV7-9	TGTGCCAGCAGCTTAGCAGCGGGGGCCTCCTACAATGAGCAGTTCTTC	CASSLAAGASYNEQFF
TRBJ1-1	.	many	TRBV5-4	TGTGCCAGCAGTCTACCAGGGGTCACTGAAGCTTTCTTT	CASSLPGVTEAFF
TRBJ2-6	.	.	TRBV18	TGTGCCAGCTCACCACTACGGACTACGACCTCTGGGGCCAACGTCCTGACTTTC	CASSPLRTTTSGANVLTF
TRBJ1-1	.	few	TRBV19	TGTGCCAGTAGTTCCTTCGGGGAGCGGTGGAACACTGAAGCTTTCTTT	CASSSFGERWNTEAFF
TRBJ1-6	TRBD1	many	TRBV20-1	TGCAGTGCTGGGACAGGGGGCCCGACTTCACCCCTCCACTTT	CSAGTGGPTSPLHF
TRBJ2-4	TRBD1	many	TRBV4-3	TGCGCCAGCAGCCAATGGGACAGGATTAACATTCAGTACTTC	CASSQWDRINIQYF
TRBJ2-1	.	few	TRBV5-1	TGCGCCAGCAGCTTGGCCGGGGAATATACCGTGGGTGAGCAGTTCTTC	CASSLAGEYTVGEQFF
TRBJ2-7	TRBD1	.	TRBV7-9	TGTGCCAGCAGCTTAGGGCCGACAGGGGCGTACGAGCAGTACTTC	CASSLGPTGAYEQYF
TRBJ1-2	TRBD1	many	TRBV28	TGTGCCAGCAGTTACAGGGGAGGCTATGGCTACACCTTC	CASSYRGGYGYTF
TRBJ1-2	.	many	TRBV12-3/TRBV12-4	TGTGCCAGCAGTTTCGGGGAAGACTATGGCTACACCTTC	CASSFGEDYGYTF
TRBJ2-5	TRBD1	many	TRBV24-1	TGTGCCACCAGTGACCCCGGACAGGGGGGAGAGACCCAGTACTTC	CATSDPGQGGETQYF
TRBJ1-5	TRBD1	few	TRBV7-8	TGTGCCAGCAGCTTCAGGGGGCTAGGTCAGCCCCAGCATTTT	CASSFRGLGQPQHF
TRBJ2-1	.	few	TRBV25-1	TGTGCCAGCAGTGCCCTTGATCGGTTCTTC	CASSALDRFF
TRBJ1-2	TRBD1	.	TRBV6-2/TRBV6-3	TGTGCCAGCAGCTCCCGTCCGGGACAGTATAACTATGGCTACACCTTC	CASSSRPGQYNYGYTF
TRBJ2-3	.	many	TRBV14	TGTGCCAGCAGCCAAGGAAAGATGGCGGGGCGGACAGATACGCAGTATTTT	CASSQGKMAGRTDTQYF
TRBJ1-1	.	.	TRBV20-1	TGCAGTGCCCCCCTCGGGTCTTCAAACACTGAAGCTTTCTTT	CSAPLGSSNTEAFF
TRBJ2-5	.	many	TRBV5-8	TGTGCCAGCAGCTTGCGTGGGGGCGAAGAAAAGACCCAGTACTTC	CASSLRGGEEKTQYF
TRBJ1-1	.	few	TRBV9	TGTGCGGCTAACACTGAAGCTTTCTTT	CAANTEAFF
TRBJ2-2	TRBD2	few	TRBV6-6	TGTGCCAGCAGTTACGGAGTAGCGGGGGAAACCGGGGAGCTGTTTTTT	CASSYGVAGETGELFF
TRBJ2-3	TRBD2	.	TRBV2	TGTGCCAGCAGTAGACTAGCGGGGTCCACAGATACGCAGTATTTT	CASSRLAGSTDTQYF
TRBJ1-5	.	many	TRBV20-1	TGCAGTGCTAGTGCGCTCAATAGCAATCAGCCCCAGCATTTT	CSASALNSNQPQHF
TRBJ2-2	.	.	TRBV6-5	TGTGCCAGCAGTTACTCGGACCGACCAGGGGAGCTGTTTTTT	CASSYSDRPGELFF